The 4 T cell receptor beta chains below were found in one sample sequenced in a study of OX40 agonist ivuxolimab in advanced cancers. Data came from immunoSEQ multiplex PCR; TCRdb stores just in-frame clones and leaves some out. The data contain 71,000 or so clones, roughly 86% of them singletons. The source material was CD4+ or CD8+ T cells sorted from blood, sampled in a trial of the OX40 agonist ivuxolimab. The receptors stem from an adult with an advanced solid tumor such as melanoma, head and neck, liver or kidney cancer.

This chain joins TRBV30 and TRBJ1-1; 9 positions match TRBD1. There are 13 residues in the CDR3. CDR1 is GTSNPN, CDR2 SVGIG, per germline (reference sequence). J lost 6 bases, V lost 3 bases, and 5 bases had no gene match. CDR3 region: CAWRLQGAPEAFF. CDR3 sequence (DNA): TGTGCCTGGAGACTACAGGGGGCTCCTGAAGCTTTCTTT.

The chain recombines TRBV5-1 with TRBJ2-6; D not resolved. The germline V gene has CDR1 SGHRS and CDR2 YFSETQ. CDR3 length: 16 amino acids. V dropped 0 bases and J dropped 0 bases, with 7 bases sitting between them. CDR3 in DNA: TGCGCCAGCAGCTTGGAATTGGGCTCTGGGGCCAACGTCCTGACTTTC. This translates into CASSLELGSGANVLTF.

The rearrangement links TRBV4-2 to TRBJ1-1; TRBD1 is a possible D gene (5 bases). Germline CDR1 reads LGHNA; CDR2 reads YNFKEQ. Between the trimmed V and J ends, which lost 10 bases and 1 base, there was a span of 13 bases. The CDR3 contains 13 residues. CDR3 region: CATRNTGNTEAFF. CDR3 sequence (DNA): TGTGCCACAAGAAACACAGGGAACACTGAAGCTTTCTTT.

This clone was seen only once. V and J are TRBV7-8 and TRBJ1-3; D gene ambiguous. The germline CDR1 and CDR2 sequences are SGHVS and FQNEAQ. The CDR3 has 16 residues. Trimming shortened V by 1 base and J by 0 bases, and 10 bases separated the two germline ends. For the CDR3, the DNA is TGTGCCAGCAGCTTAGGGTTTCAGGTCTCTGGAAACACCATATATTTT. The encoded protein is CASSLGFQVSGNTIYF.